This T cell receptor beta chain is drawn from a study of blood T cell repertoires in COVID-19. At the level of the study: Italy, Spain and the United States were the sources of the convalescent and acute COVID-19 samples. Sample material is recorded as cDNA or gDNA derived from T cells, B-cell-depleted T cells, or PBMCs.

The CDR3 runs to 13 residues. The V end was cut by 4 bases, the J end by 10 bases, with 14 bases between. CDR1 is SGHTA, CDR2 FQGNSA, per germline. Participant reports of clinical history set cohort assignment. As originally analysed: Estimated nucleated cell counts came from reference gene primer amplification. Only in-frame clones appear in the TCRdb table, and some are missing; sequencing was by immunoSEQ multiplex PCR. V and J calls plus clone size are reproduced from that table; the DNA served to infer D and trimming. This table holds 200,000 or so clones, around 80% found once. The sample taken for sequencing was PBMCs or T cells enriched from blood (not recorded which). The chain combines TRBV7-2 with TRBJ1-3, with a tentative D call TRBD1 (6 bases). This receptor was obtained from a woman aged 35 to 49 with acute COVID-19. DNA for the CDR3: TGTGCCAGCAGCTCCGTGCTGGGGGCGACCATATATTTT. Translated, it gives CASSSVLGATIYF. The full variable domain, in which reference TRBV7-2 and TRBJ1-3 provide the parts outside the CDR3, is GAGVSQSPSNKVTEKGKDVELRCDPISGHTALYWYRQSLGQGLEFLIYFQGNSAPDKSGLPSDRFSAERTGGSVSTLTIQRTQQEDSAVYLCASSSVLGATIYFGEGSWLTVV.